A single sample gave rise to the 18 T cell receptor beta chains below, sequenced in a study of cytomegalovirus exposure and HLA in healthy donors. Produced via immunoSEQ multiplex PCR; TCRdb's table is partial and in-frame only. The sample holds about 160,000 clones; 95% to 97% are singletons and the top ten take roughly 0.83%. The material sequenced was PBMCs. The receptors were sampled from a woman aged 18 to 35 in good health and CMV-seronegative.

This chain joins TRBV4-3 and TRBJ2-2, with 9 positions matching TRBD2. The CDR3 has 18 residues. Germline V gene data show CDR1 as LGHNA and CDR2 as YSLEER. The V gene end was trimmed by 0 bases and the J gene end by 6 bases; junction bases not matched to a gene: 11. DNA of the CDR3: TGCGCCAGCAGCCAAGATAGGTACGGCGGGGGGGCCGCCGGGGAGCTGTTTTTT. Its protein is CASSQDRYGGGAAGELFF.

This rearrangement joins TRBV9 to TRBJ2-5; no clear D gene. Germline V gene sequence: CDR1 SGDLS, CDR2 YYNGEE. The CDR3 has 15 amino acids. Deletions cut 0 bases from V and 2 bases from J, with 11 bases between. The CDR3 sequence: CASSVAGLRQETQYF. The CDR3 DNA follows: TGTGCCAGCAGCGTAGCTGGTTTGAGGCAAGAGACCCAGTACTTC.

The chain combines TRBV7-9 with TRBJ2-6; no reliable D call. Trimming shortened V by 2 bases and J by 4 bases, and 18 bases separated the two germline ends. The CDR3 sequence is 18 residues long. Germline V lookup: CDR1 SEHNR, CDR2 FQNEAQ (reference sequence). CDR3 sequence reads: CASSLPLGPRTGANVLTF. In nucleotides, the CDR3 is TGTGCCAGCAGCTTACCCTTGGGCCCCCGTACCGGGGCCAACGTCCTGACTTTC.

This rearrangement joins TRBV12-2 to TRBJ2-7; TRBD2 reflects the table's D call only, with no check against the DNA. TRBV12-2 is classified as a pseudogene. CDR3 size: 18 residues. The chain's CDR3 is CASRLGGSGGFPTYEQYF. In DNA, the CDR3 is TGTGCAAGTCGCCTCGGAGGTAGCGGGGGTTTCCCCACATACGAGCAGTACTTC.

This chain uses TRBV5-6 with TRBJ2-2, with D possibly being TRBD1 (6 bases). This CDR3 is built from 15 residues. Per the germline V gene, CDR1 is SGHDT and CDR2 is YYEEEE. The V and J ends lost 1 base and 1 base respectively, with 8 bases between them. CDR3 DNA sequence: TGTGCCAGCAGCTTGTTGGGACAGAACACCGGGGAGCTGTTTTTT. Its protein is CASSLLGQNTGELFF.

The chain couples TRBV5-1 to TRBJ2-7; 11 bases line up with TRBD2. The CDR3 loop spans 14 amino acids. V gave up 5 bases and J gave up 4 bases; unmatched junction bases: 5. Germline assignment: CDR1 SGHRS and CDR2 YFSETQ. CDR3 in amino acids: CASRNSGGAYEQYF. Here the CDR3 DNA reads TGCGCCAGCAGGAATAGCGGGGGGGCGTACGAGCAGTACTTC.

The CDR3 DNA reads TGCAGCGTGAGAATAAACACTGAAGCTTTCTTT. Amino acid sequence: CSVRINTEAFF. V is TRBV29-1 and J is TRBJ1-1; no reliable D call. Germline assignment: CDR1 SQVTM and CDR2 ANQGSEA. This CDR3 is built from 11 residues. Trimming pared 6 bases from V and 2 bases from J, leaving 7 bases between.

The chain links TRBV4-1 to TRBJ2-2, with 8 bases fitting TRBD1. The trim removed 3 bases at V and 4 bases at J, leaving 10 bases unmatched. This CDR3 has 17 amino acids. Germline V gene data show CDR1 as MGHRA and CDR2 as YSYEKL. CDR3 sequence reads: CASSQILQGGRTGELFF. In nucleotides, the CDR3 is TGCGCCAGCAGCCAGATACTACAGGGGGGTCGCACCGGGGAGCTGTTTTTT.

The V gene is TRBV9, the J gene TRBJ2-5; 9 bases line up with TRBD1. The CDR3 spans 14 residues. Germline V gene lookup returns CDR1 SGDLS and CDR2 YYNGEE. V lost 3 bases, J lost 4 bases, and 4 bases stayed unmatched. CDR3 in amino acids: CASSAGTGRETQYF. The CDR3, as DNA: TGTGCCAGCAGCGCCGGGACAGGGAGAGAGACCCAGTACTTC.

The V gene is TRBV27, the J gene TRBJ2-3; D call uncertain. Per the germline V gene, CDR1 is MNHEY and CDR2 is SMNVEV (reference sequence). V shed 3 bases and J shed 9 bases, with 25 bases lying between them. The CDR3 contains 17 residues. The CDR3 DNA follows: TGTGCCAGCAGTTTTGACGGAGCCTCTCGAACTGTGGAGACGCAGTATTTT. Its translation: CASSFDGASRTVETQYF.

This clone was recorded only once. The chain has TRBV6-6 and TRBJ1-2, with 11 bases lining up with TRBD1. The V gene end was trimmed by 4 bases and the J gene end by 4 bases; junction bases not matched to a gene: 2. Germline values: CDR1 MNHNY, CDR2 SVGAGI (reference sequence). The CDR3 loop spans 14 amino acids. This chain's CDR3 is CASSSGTGGYGYTF. In nucleotides, the CDR3 is TGTGCCAGCAGTTCAGGGACAGGGGGCTATGGCTACACCTTC.

This chain connects TRBV7-2 to TRBJ2-1, with 8 nucleotides matching TRBD1. The junction had 5 bases not matched to a gene; V was cut back by 4 bases and J by 6 bases. The CDR3 runs to 14 residues. Germline-derived CDR1 and CDR2 are SGHTA and FQGNSA. CDR3 DNA sequence: TGTGCCAGCAGCTCGCGAACAGGGGGCAATGAGCAGTTCTTC. Its protein is CASSSRTGGNEQFF.

CDR3 protein: CATRLAGLQGEYF. CDR3 coding DNA: TGTGCCACGAGACTAGCGGGGCTCCAGGGGGAGTACTTC. The V call is TRBV2, the J call TRBJ2-7, with 11 bases matching TRBD2. V lost 10 bases, J lost 11 bases, and 13 bases stayed unmatched. The CDR3 loop spans 13 amino acids. In germline, CDR1 is SNHLY, CDR2 FYNNEI.

V gene TRBV6-5 combines with J gene TRBJ2-7, with 7 bases lining up with TRBD1. CDR3 length: 12 amino acids. V lost 6 bases to trimming and J lost 5 bases; unmatched junction nucleotides: 4. CDR1 MNHEY and CDR2 SVGAGI come from the germline V gene. The CDR3 region has the DNA TGTGCCAGCAGCCGGGACAGCCACGAGCAGTACTTC. Protein: CASSRDSHEQYF.

This clone came up once. V usage is TRBV7-9 and J usage is TRBJ1-2; TRBD1 is a possible D gene (5 bases). Germline CDR1 reads SEHNR; CDR2 reads FQNEAQ (reference sequence). The CDR3 consists of 14 residues. The ends were cut back, 7 bases at V and 5 bases at J, with 17 bases in the middle. The CDR3 sequence is CASTSREQAYGYTF. In DNA, the CDR3 is TGTGCCAGCACCTCCCGCGAACAGGCTTATGGCTACACCTTC.

The genes are TRBV9 and TRBJ2-3, with TRBD2 identical over 10 bases. CDR1 SGDLS and CDR2 YYNGEE come from the germline V gene. The CDR3 is 15 residues long. After removal of 3 bases from V and 4 bases from J, the junction contained 5 bases not matched to a gene. The DNA for the CDR3 is TGTGCCAGCAGCGAATACGGGACTAGCGCAGATACGCAGTATTTT. Residues: CASSEYGTSADTQYF.

J is TRBJ2-5 and V is TRBV5-1; D perhaps matches TRBD2 (6 bases). V gave up 4 bases and J gave up 4 bases, with 14 bases separating them. CDR3 length: 14 residues. Per germline, CDR1 SGHRS and CDR2 YFSETQ. The CDR3: CASSPGSLGETQYF. DNA of the CDR3: TGCGCCAGCAGCCCCGGGAGTCTTGGAGAGACCCAGTACTTC.

The chain couples TRBV14 to TRBJ2-1; D uncertain. The CDR3 contains 11 residues. CDR1 is SGHDN and CDR2 is FVKESK in the germline V gene. Trimming took 6 bases from V and 10 from J, leaving 10 bases between them. The CDR3 DNA sequence: TGTGCCAGCAGTCAAACAGAAGAGCAGTTCTTC. It is translated as CASSQTEEQFF.